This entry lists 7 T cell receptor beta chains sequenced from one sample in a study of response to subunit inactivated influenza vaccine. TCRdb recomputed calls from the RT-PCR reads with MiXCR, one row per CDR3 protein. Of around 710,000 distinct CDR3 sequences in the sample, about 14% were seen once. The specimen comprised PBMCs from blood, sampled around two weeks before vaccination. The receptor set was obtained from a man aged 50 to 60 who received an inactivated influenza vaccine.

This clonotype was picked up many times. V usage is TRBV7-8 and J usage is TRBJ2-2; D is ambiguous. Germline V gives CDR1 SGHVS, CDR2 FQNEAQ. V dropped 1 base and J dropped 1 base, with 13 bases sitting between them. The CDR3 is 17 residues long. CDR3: CASSLVGRQMNTGELFF. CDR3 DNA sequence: TGTGCCAGCAGCTTAGTTGGGCGCCAGATGAACACCGGGGAGCTGTTTTTT.

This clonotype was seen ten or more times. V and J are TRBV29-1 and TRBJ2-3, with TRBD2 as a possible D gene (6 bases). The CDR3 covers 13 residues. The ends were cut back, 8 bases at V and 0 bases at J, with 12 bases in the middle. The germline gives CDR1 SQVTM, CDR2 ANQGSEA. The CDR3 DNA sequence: TGCAGCCCTCGGGACTCCAGCACAGATACGCAGTATTTT. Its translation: CSPRDSSTDTQYF.

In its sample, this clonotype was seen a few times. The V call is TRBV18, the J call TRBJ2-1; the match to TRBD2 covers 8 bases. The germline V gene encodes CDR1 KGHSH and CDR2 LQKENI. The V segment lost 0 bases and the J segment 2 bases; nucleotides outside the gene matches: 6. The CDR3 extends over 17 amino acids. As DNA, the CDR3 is TGTGCCAGCTCACCACCGACTAGCGCAGACGCCTACAATGAGCAGTTCTTC. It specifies CASSPPTSADAYNEQFF.

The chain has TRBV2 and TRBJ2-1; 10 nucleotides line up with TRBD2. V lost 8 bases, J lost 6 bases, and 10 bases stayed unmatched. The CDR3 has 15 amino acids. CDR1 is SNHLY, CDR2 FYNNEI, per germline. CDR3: CASLLAGPYVNEQFF. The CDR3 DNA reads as TGTGCCAGCCTACTAGCGGGACCTTATGTCAATGAGCAGTTCTTC.

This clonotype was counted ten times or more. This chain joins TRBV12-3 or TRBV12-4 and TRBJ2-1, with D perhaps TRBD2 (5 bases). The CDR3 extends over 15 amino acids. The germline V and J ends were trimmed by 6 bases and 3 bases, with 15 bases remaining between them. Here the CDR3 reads CASSPSGGGYNEQFF. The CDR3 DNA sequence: TGTGCCAGCAGCCCGTCTGGTGGAGGCTACAATGAGCAGTTCTTC.

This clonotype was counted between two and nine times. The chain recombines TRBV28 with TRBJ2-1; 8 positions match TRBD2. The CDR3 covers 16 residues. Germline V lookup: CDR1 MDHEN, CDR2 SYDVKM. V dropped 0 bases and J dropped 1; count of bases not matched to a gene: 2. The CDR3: CASSLWSGGSYNEQFF. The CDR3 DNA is TGTGCCAGCAGTTTATGGTCGGGAGGGTCCTACAATGAGCAGTTCTTC.

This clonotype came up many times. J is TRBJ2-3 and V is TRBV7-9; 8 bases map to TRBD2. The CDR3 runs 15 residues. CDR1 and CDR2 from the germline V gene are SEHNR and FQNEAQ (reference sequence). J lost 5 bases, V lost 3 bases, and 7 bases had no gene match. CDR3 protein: CASSFSGLVRDTQYF. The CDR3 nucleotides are TGTGCCAGCAGCTTCTCGGGACTAGTAAGAGATACGCAGTATTTT.